This passage covers 23 T cell receptor beta chains from one sample sequenced in a study of cytomegalovirus exposure and HLA in healthy donors. Primers for the PCR totalled 60 Vbeta and 13 Jbeta. Sequenced by immunoSEQ multiplex PCR; TCRdb stores in-frame clones only, minus some. There are just under 45,000 clones in the sample; roughly half occur only once, and around 5.8% lies in the top ten. The sequenced material came from PBMCs. The receptor source for this set is a man aged 60-69 years in good health and CMV-seronegative.

This sequence joins TRBV28 and TRBJ2-7, with 11 positions matching TRBD2. Germline V gene lookup returns CDR1 MDHEN and CDR2 SYDVKM. CDR3 length: 15 amino acids. V was clipped by 5 bases and J by 4 bases; unmatched bases: 7. CDR3 amino acids: CASSSVGLAAYEQYF. DNA of the CDR3: TGTGCCAGCAGTAGCGTGGGACTAGCGGCTTACGAGCAGTACTTC.

V is TRBV5-1 and J is TRBJ2-1; TRBD1 matches 9 bases. The ends lost 1 base at V and 8 bases at J; junction bases unmatched: 7. This CDR3 spans 15 amino acids. CDR1 and CDR2 from the germline V gene are SGHRS and YFSETQ. The chain's CDR3 is CASSLNRDRVDEQFF. The CDR3 DNA reads TGCGCCAGCAGCTTGAATAGGGACAGGGTTGATGAGCAGTTCTTC.

The chain carries TRBV19 and TRBJ1-2, with D perhaps TRBD1 (6 bases). This CDR3 is built from 14 residues. With 7 bases removed from V and 3 bases from J, the gap between germline ends came to 15 bases. Germline V gives CDR1 LNHDA, CDR2 SQIVND (reference sequence). This CDR3 reads CASTNTGLDYGYTF. CDR3 coding DNA: TGTGCCAGTACAAATACAGGGCTGGACTATGGCTACACCTTC.

This clone was detected a few times. The chain joins TRBV7-2 to TRBJ1-5; 7 bases match TRBD1. Germline V gene sequence: CDR1 SGHTA, CDR2 FQGNSA. Trimming cost V 5 bases and J 2 bases; bases outside gene matches: 9. CDR3 length: 16 amino acids. Here the CDR3 reads CASSPGGRGGNQPQHF. CDR3 coding DNA: TGTGCCAGCAGCCCAGGGGGGCGCGGCGGCAATCAGCCCCAGCATTTT.

The rearrangement uses TRBV6-4 and TRBJ2-3, with D perhaps TRBD1 (6 bases). Between the trimmed V and J ends, which lost 5 bases and 3 bases, there was a span of 9 bases. CDR1 MRHNA and CDR2 SNTAGT come from the germline V gene. This CDR3 region has 13 residues. CDR3: CASSSGETDTQYF. CDR3 nucleotide sequence: TGTGCCAGCAGTTCAGGGGAAACAGATACGCAGTATTTT.

The chain links TRBV7-6 to TRBJ2-5; the match to TRBD1 covers 8 bases. With V trimmed by 1 base and J by 0 bases, 13 bases remained unmatched. The CDR3 is 19 amino acids. Germline V gives CDR1 SGHVS, CDR2 FNYEAQ. CDR3 region: CASSLEGQGAGLYQETQYF. The CDR3, as DNA: TGTGCCAGCAGCTTAGAGGGGCAGGGGGCAGGGTTGTACCAAGAGACCCAGTACTTC.

This clone has a handful of counts. The CDR3 reads CASSYVRGAYWGYTF. Written as DNA, the CDR3 is TGTGCCAGCAGTTACGTGCGGGGGGCGTACTGGGGCTACACCTTC. The chain carries TRBV6-5 and TRBJ1-2, with a weak D call TRBD1 (6 bases). This CDR3 has 15 amino acids. The germline CDR1 and CDR2 sequences are MNHEY and SVGAGI. The germline V and J ends were trimmed by 2 bases and 8 bases, with 18 bases remaining between them.

The chain has TRBV10-3 and TRBJ1-1, with 8 nucleotides matching TRBD1. Germline V gene lookup returns CDR1 ENHRY and CDR2 SYGVKD. V dropped 2 bases and J dropped 5; count of bases not matched to a gene: 1. The CDR3 runs to 13 residues. The CDR3 bases are TGTGCCATCAGTGAGCGGACAGGGACTGAAGCTTTCTTT. Protein product: CAISERTGTEAFF.

This chain's CDR3 is CASSWGTGGYGYTF. The CDR3 nucleotides are TGCGCCAGCAGCTGGGGGACAGGGGGCTATGGCTACACCTTC. This chain links TRBV5-1 with TRBJ1-2; 11 bases align to TRBD1. V was clipped by 3 bases and J by 4 bases; unmatched bases: 2. CDR3 length: 14 residues. Germline loops: CDR1 SGHRS, CDR2 YFSETQ.

The J gene is TRBJ2-1, the V gene TRBV9; 9 bases agree with TRBD1. CDR1 and CDR2 (germline): SGDLS, YYNGEE. The CDR3 contains 15 residues. V lost 4 bases, J lost 1 base, and 3 bases stayed unmatched. CDR3 protein: CASSPDRGSYNEQFF. The CDR3 DNA reads as TGTGCCAGCAGCCCCGACAGGGGGTCCTACAATGAGCAGTTCTTC.

The chain recombines TRBV2 with TRBJ2-7, with TRBD2 as a possible D gene (6 bases). The V gene lost 10 bases and the J gene lost 2 bases, with 21 bases spanning the gap. Germline CDR1 SNHLY, CDR2 FYNNEI. CDR3 size: 15 residues. CDR3 sequence reads: CATQESGGVAYEQYF. Here the CDR3 DNA reads TGTGCCACCCAGGAAAGCGGAGGGGTGGCCTACGAGCAGTACTTC.

This clone turned up a few times. The chain couples TRBV7-8 to TRBJ2-1, with D perhaps TRBD2 (7 bases). CDR3 size: 16 residues. Per the germline V gene, CDR1 is SGHVS and CDR2 is FQNEAQ. The V end was cut by 2 bases, the J end by 5 bases, with 16 bases between. CDR3 nucleotides: TGTGCCAGCAGCTTACAGGGGAGGGCCTTCGACAATGAGCAGTTCTTC. Amino acids: CASSLQGRAFDNEQFF. The complete variable domain, with remaining parts taken from reference TRBV7-8 and TRBJ2-1, reads GAGVSQSPRYKVAKRGQDVALRCDPISGHVSLFWYQQALGQGPEFLTYFQNEAQLDKSGLPSDRFFAERPEGSVSTLKIQRTQQEDSAVYLCASSLQGRAFDNEQFFGPGTRLTVL.

V and J are TRBV27 and TRBJ2-1, with TRBD1 identical over 7 bases. After removal of 7 bases from V and 0 bases from J, the junction contained 3 bases not matched to a gene. Germline CDR1 MNHEY, CDR2 SMNVEV (reference sequence). The CDR3 consists of 14 residues. CDR3 sequence: CASTRTGSYNEQFF. The DNA for the CDR3 is TGTGCCAGCACCCGGACAGGCTCCTACAATGAGCAGTTCTTC.

The table lists this clone with a count of one. This chain joins TRBV2 and TRBJ2-7; 7 bases are shared with TRBD1. Germline V gene sequence: CDR1 SNHLY, CDR2 FYNNEI. The CDR3 is made up of 14 amino acids. V gave up 6 bases and J gave up 0 bases; unmatched junction bases: 5. The DNA for the CDR3 is TGTGCCAGCAGCCTGCACAGGGGCTCCTACGAGCAGTACTTC. It is translated as CASSLHRGSYEQYF.

This clone was found a few times. The chain employs TRBV6-5 and TRBJ2-1; possible D gene TRBD2, 5 bases. From germline, CDR1 is MNHEY and CDR2 SVGAGI. Deletions cut 5 bases from V and 0 bases from J, with 11 bases between. This CDR3 has 15 amino acids. The CDR3 reads CASSPILASYNEQFF. The CDR3 nucleotides read TGTGCCAGCAGTCCCATCCTAGCCTCCTACAATGAGCAGTTCTTC.

This clone was recorded a few times. The chain combines TRBV5-1 with TRBJ2-5; TRBD1 agrees at 7 bases. CDR3 length equals 14 residues. CDR1 is SGHRS, CDR2 YFSETQ, per germline. The J segment lost 1 base and the V segment lost 5 bases, leaving 5 bases of the junction unmatched. The CDR3 spells CASRSQGSQETQYF. CDR3 coding DNA: TGCGCCAGCAGGTCACAGGGGTCCCAAGAGACCCAGTACTTC.

This clone came up a few times. The V gene is TRBV28, the J gene TRBJ2-7, with D perhaps TRBD2 (6 bases). The V end was cut by 5 bases, the J end by 2 bases, with 13 bases between. Germline assignment: CDR1 MDHEN and CDR2 SYDVKM. This CDR3 has 14 residues. CDR3: CASSIVGGTYEQYF. CDR3 in DNA: TGTGCCAGCAGTATAGTGGGAGGCACCTACGAGCAGTACTTC.

The genes are TRBV15 and TRBJ2-7, with 10 bases matching TRBD1. CDR1 LNHNV and CDR2 YYDKDF come from the germline V gene (reference sequence). The length of the CDR3 is 15 residues. J lost 5 bases, V lost 4 bases, and 8 bases had no gene match. The CDR3 nucleotides are TGTGCCACCAGCATTCTACTGGGACAGGGGCACGAGCAGTACTTC. This codes for CATSILLGQGHEQYF.

The rearrangement uses TRBV5-1 and TRBJ2-3; D possibly corresponds to TRBD2 (6 bases). V was trimmed by 2 bases and J by 9 bases, leaving 13 bases between them. CDR1 and CDR2 from the germline V gene are SGHRS and YFSETQ. The CDR3 contains 13 residues. The CDR3 sequence: CASSLGSGDTQYF. The CDR3 DNA is TGCGCCAGCAGCTTAGGGTCGGGGGACACGCAGTATTTT.

This clone was detected a few times. The rearrangement links TRBV19 to TRBJ1-2; no clear D. V gave up 5 bases and J gave up 4 bases, with 14 bases separating them. This CDR3 contains 14 residues. CDR1 and CDR2 from the germline V gene are LNHDA and SQIVND (reference sequence). The CDR3 loop reads CASSDGSVVYGYTF. The DNA of the CDR3 is TGTGCCAGTAGTGATGGGAGCGTAGTCTATGGCTACACCTTC.

The gene calls are TRBV5-1 and TRBJ2-7; the D is unclear. This CDR3 spans 14 amino acids. The V end lost 0 bases, the J end lost 0 bases, and 7 bases lay between the germline ends. The germline V gene encodes CDR1 SGHRS and CDR2 YFSETQ. The CDR3 DNA is TGCGCCAGCAGCTTGGTACCGGGCTCCTACGAGCAGTACTTC. Residues: CASSLVPGSYEQYF. Drawing the rest from reference TRBV5-1 and TRBJ2-7, the complete variable domain is KAGVTQTPRYLIKTRGQQVTLSCSPISGHRSVSWYQQTPGQGLQFLFEYFSETQRNKGNFPGRFSGRQFSNSRSEMNVSTLELGDSALYLCASSLVPGSYEQYFGPGTRLTVT.

This clone was seen only a few times. This chain links TRBV11-1 with TRBJ1-1; 10 bases fit TRBD1. The CDR3 totals 15 residues. Germline CDR1 SGHAT, CDR2 FQDESV (reference sequence). With 7 bases clipped from V and 3 bases from J, the junction kept 8 bases outside the gene matches. The chain's CDR3 is CASMGQGKGDTEAFF. For the CDR3, the DNA is TGTGCCAGCATGGGACAGGGGAAGGGGGACACTGAAGCTTTCTTT.

This chain connects TRBV19 to TRBJ2-1; D is perhaps TRBD1 (5 bases). Trimming pared 5 bases from V and 5 bases from J, leaving 13 bases between. Germline CDR1 reads LNHDA; CDR2 reads SQIVND (reference sequence). The CDR3 is made up of 14 amino acids. The DNA for the CDR3 is TGTGCCAGTAGTTACAGGAGAGGTAACAATGAGCAGTTCTTC. Translating it yields CASSYRRGNNEQFF. The full variable domain, completed using reference TRBV19 and TRBJ2-1, is DGGITQSPKYLFRKEGQNVTLSCEQNLNHDAMYWYRQDPGQGLRLIYYSQIVNDFQKGDIAEGYSVSREKKESFPLTVTSAQKNPTAFYLCASSYRRGNNEQFFGPGTRLTVL.